Included here is one T cell receptor beta chain sequence, with context. The sample originates from a study of blood T cell repertoires in COVID-19. Study-level background: From the United States, Italy and Spain came samples of acute and convalescent COVID-19. Sources were T cells, B-cell-depleted T cells, or PBMCs; the material itself was cDNA or gDNA.

Authors' analysis steps: The assay estimated nucleated cells by amplifying reference gene primers. Sequenced by immunoSEQ multiplex PCR; TCRdb stores in-frame clones only, minus some. V, J and clone size were drawn from that table, and D and trimming were deduced from the DNA. The sample yields roughly 250,000 clones, roughly 89% seen once. The CDR3 covers 12 residues. Trimming cost V 1 base and J 8 bases, with 8 bases left between them. CDR1 and CDR2 (germline): MDHEN, SYDVKM. Sequences were obtained from peripheral blood. V usage is TRBV28 and J usage is TRBJ1-1, with D perhaps TRBD1 (6 bases). The TCR comes from a man aged 25-40 years with acute or convalescent COVID-19. CDR3 sequence reads: CASSLFRGEAFF. The DNA for the CDR3 is TGTGCCAGCAGTTTATTCAGGGGAGAAGCTTTCTTT.